The present T cell receptor (beta chain) was sequenced within a study of shared clonotypes between healthy human individuals. As to this clone: Its antigen is currently unknown.

The study ran the assay at deep level. Clones were read by immunoSEQ multiplex PCR, and TCRdb kept only the in-frame ones, dropping some. The sample lists more than 2,000,000 clones, 93% occurring once. Whole-study findings and limits: Estimated richness values were generally larger in naive subsets than in memory subsets. Donors were few, which limited the genetic and exposure-history diversity represented.

It was into CD45RA+ naive and CD45RA-negative memory subsets that the CD4+ cells were split. The sequenced material came from naive CD4+ T cells from PBMCs. Indicated subset: CD45RA+ positively selected. The sequence derives from a man younger than 35 in good health. Some clones in this sample may be carry-over from other donors' samples.

CDR3 coding DNA: TGTGCCAGCAGATCTCTCTCCTGGAGTGCCCGAGGCTATGGCTACACCTTC. It yields the protein CASRSLSWSARGYGYTF. The genes are TRBV28 and TRBJ1-2; D gene uncertain. The CDR3 sequence is 17 residues long. V gave up 6 bases and J gave up 4 bases, with 24 bases separating them. Germline V gives CDR1 MDHEN, CDR2 SYDVKM.